These 30 T cell receptor beta chains came from one sample sequenced in a study of T cell repertoires in cytomegalovirus infection. TCRdb independently ran MiXCR on the reads; one entry per CDR3 protein. In the table there are around 570,000 distinct CDR3 sequences, almost 40% of which are singletons. The antigens these receptors bind are not known. This specimen consisted of cultured PBMCs, obtained from culture after CMV antigen stimulation. The receptors come from a human donor in good health (CMV status not recorded). Some clones in this sample may be carry-over from other donors' samples.

The genes are TRBV20-1 and TRBJ1-6; 9 nucleotides agree with TRBD1. The CDR3 covers 16 residues. Germline lookup yields CDR1 DFQATT and CDR2 SNEGSKA (reference sequence). V shed 1 base, J shed 7 bases, and the junction held 8 bases outside the gene matches. CDR3 in DNA: TGCAGTGCTAGAGCTAGGGGGGGACAGGGCAATTCACCCCTCCACTTT. It translates to CSARARGGQGNSPLHF.

The CDR3 DNA reads as TGTGCCAGCAGCAGGAGAGGGACAGGGAATCAGCCCCAGCATTTT. It translates to CASSRRGTGNQPQHF. The genes are TRBV6-2 or TRBV6-3 and TRBJ1-5; 9 nucleotides agree with TRBD1. J lost 4 bases, V lost 6 bases, and 7 bases had no gene match. CDR1 is MNHEY, CDR2 SVGEGT, per germline. This CDR3 spans 15 amino acids.

The CDR3 DNA reads as TGTGCCAGCAGTTTTACAGGGGACGCCGGGGAGCTGTTTTTT. Protein: CASSFTGDAGELFF. The V and J genes are TRBV27 and TRBJ2-2; the match to TRBD1 covers 7 bases. The germline CDR1 and CDR2 sequences are MNHEY and SMNVEV (reference sequence). CDR3 size: 14 residues. With 3 bases clipped from V and 6 bases from J, the junction kept 4 bases outside the gene matches.

V and J are TRBV7-8 and TRBJ2-1; 12 nucleotides line up with TRBD2. Germline CDR1 reads SGHVS; CDR2 reads FQNEAQ. The junction had 7 bases not matched to a gene; V was cut back by 0 bases and J by 1 base. This CDR3 region has 19 residues. The CDR3 DNA reads as TGTGCCAGCAGCTTAGCAGGACTAGCGGGGAAACAATCCTACAATGAGCAGTTCTTC. It yields the protein CASSLAGLAGKQSYNEQFF. The entire variable domain, with the rest obtained from reference TRBV7-8 and TRBJ2-1, is as follows: GAGVSQSPRYKVAKRGQDVALRCDPISGHVSLFWYQQALGQGPEFLTYFQNEAQLDKSGLPSDRFFAERPEGSVSTLKIQRTQQEDSAVYLCASSLAGLAGKQSYNEQFFGPGTRLTVL.

The V gene is TRBV7-9, the J gene TRBJ2-3; D ambiguous. CDR3 length equals 12 residues. V shed 6 bases and J shed 6 bases, with 10 bases lying between them. Per germline, CDR1 SEHNR and CDR2 FQNEAQ (reference sequence). This CDR3 is CASRYLRDTQYF. DNA for the CDR3: TGTGCCAGCAGATATCTTCGGGATACGCAGTATTTT.

This sequence joins TRBV27 and TRBJ1-5; weak D call: TRBD1 (5 bases). V lost 5 bases and J lost 4, with 27 bases in between. The CDR3 length is 19 residues. Germline-derived CDR1 and CDR2 are MNHEY and SMNVEV (reference sequence). CDR3 in DNA: TGTGCCAGCAGTCCCCGGGGTTCAAATAGGGGTAGGGCGAATCAGCCCCAGCATTTT. This sequence encodes CASSPRGSNRGRANQPQHF.

The V call is TRBV10-3, the J call TRBJ1-3; D might be TRBD1 (5 bases). CDR3 length equals 16 residues. Deletions cut 4 bases from V and 0 bases from J, with 13 bases between. CDR1 is ENHRY, CDR2 SYGVKD, per germline. The CDR3 DNA reads as TGTGCCATCAGTGGAGACAGAGCGAACTCTGGAAACACCATATATTTT. Its protein product is CAISGDRANSGNTIYF.

V and J are TRBV20-1 and TRBJ2-7; TRBD2 is a possible D gene (5 bases). V was pared by 0 bases and J by 5 bases, with 17 bases between. Per germline, CDR1 DFQATT and CDR2 SNEGSKA (reference sequence). The CDR3 covers 15 residues. The CDR3 DNA is TGCAGTGCTAGAGATGCGGTCCCGGGAAAGAACGAGCAGTACTTC. Its translation: CSARDAVPGKNEQYF.

This clonotype was recorded a few times. J is TRBJ2-2 and V is TRBV19, with D hard to call. V dropped 3 bases and J dropped 4 bases, with 12 bases sitting between them. Looked up from germline, CDR1 is LNHDA and CDR2 is SQIVND (reference sequence). CDR3 length: 15 amino acids. This chain's CDR3 is CASSIVFLATGELFF. The CDR3 DNA sequence: TGTGCCAGTAGTATCGTCTTCTTAGCCACCGGGGAGCTGTTTTTT.

The CDR3, as DNA: TGTGCCAGCAGCATCCTACTAGCGGGGGGGTACGAGCAGTACTTC. Translating gives CASSILLAGGYEQYF. The rearrangement joins TRBV7-2 to TRBJ2-7; 13 bases fit TRBD2. CDR3 length: 15 residues. Trimming removed 5 bases from V and 4 bases from J; junction bases left unmatched: 5. Per the germline V gene, CDR1 is SGHTA and CDR2 is FQGNSA.

This chain joins TRBV2 and TRBJ1-2; D is unclear. V was cut by 9 bases and J by 6 bases, with 11 bases left in between. This CDR3 is built from 11 residues. From germline, CDR1 is SNHLY and CDR2 FYNNEI. The CDR3 reads CASLQRHGYTF. DNA of the CDR3: TGTGCCAGTTTACAGCGGCATGGCTACACCTTC. Together with reference TRBV2 and TRBJ1-2, the CDR3 gives the full variable domain: EPEVTQTPSHQVTQMGQEVILRCVPISNHLYFYWYRQILGQKVEFLVSFYNNEISEKSEIFDDQFSVERPDGSNFTLKIRSTKLEDSAMYFCASLQRHGYTFGSGTRLTVV.

The chain's CDR3 is CASSGSLHTEAFF. The DNA for the CDR3 is TGTGCCAGTAGTGGGTCCCTCCACACTGAAGCTTTCTTT. The rearrangement uses TRBV19 and TRBJ1-1, with no clear D. The germline gives CDR1 LNHDA, CDR2 SQIVND (reference sequence). V gave up 5 bases and J gave up 3 bases, with 10 bases separating them. The CDR3 is made up of 13 amino acids.

This clonotype has ten or more counts. This sequence joins TRBV7-9 and TRBJ1-3; weak D call: TRBD1 (5 bases). With 5 bases removed from V and 8 bases from J, the gap between germline ends came to 10 bases. Looked up from germline, CDR1 is SEHNR and CDR2 is FQNEAQ (reference sequence). The CDR3 is 12 residues long. The CDR3 is CASSHTGDTIYF. The DNA of the CDR3 is TGTGCCAGCAGCCACACGGGGGACACCATATATTTT.

The chain joins TRBV7-9 to TRBJ2-1, with 12 bases matching TRBD2. V was clipped by 4 bases and J by 7 bases; unmatched bases: 17. Germline CDR1 is SEHNR and CDR2 is FQNEAQ (reference sequence). The CDR3 is 19 amino acids. CDR3 sequence reads: CASSSVVWASGGAMNEQFF. CDR3 DNA: TGTGCCAGCAGCTCGGTGGTTTGGGCTAGCGGGGGGGCCATGAATGAGCAGTTCTTC.

V is TRBV28 and J is TRBJ2-3; D possibly corresponds to TRBD1 (5 bases). Trimming took off 10 bases at V and 2 bases at J, with 25 bases between the two ends. Germline V gene data show CDR1 as MDHEN and CDR2 as SYDVKM. The CDR3 has 17 residues. CDR3 sequence: CATEGEKGKSNTDTQYF. The CDR3 DNA sequence: TGTGCCACCGAAGGAGAGAAGGGGAAATCGAACACAGATACGCAGTATTTT. The whole variable domain, filled in from reference TRBV28 and TRBJ2-3, reads DVKVTQSSRYLVKRTGEKVFLECVQDMDHENMFWYRQDPGLGLRLIYFSYDVKMKEKGDIPEGYSVSREKKERFSLILESASTNQTSMYLCATEGEKGKSNTDTQYFGPGTRLTVL.

The rearrangement uses TRBV7-6 and TRBJ2-1, with a tentative D call TRBD1 (5 bases). V was trimmed by 2 bases and J by 5 bases, leaving 13 bases between them. Germline-derived CDR1 and CDR2 are SGHVS and FNYEAQ. The CDR3 is 15 amino acids. The CDR3 region has the DNA TGTGCCAGCAGCTTACTCTTAGGGGCAGACAATGAGCAGTTCTTC. Amino acids: CASSLLLGADNEQFF. Looking up the rest from reference TRBV7-6 and TRBJ2-1 gives the full variable domain: GAGVSQSPRYKVTKRGQDVALRCDPISGHVSLYWYRQALGQGPEFLTYFNYEAQQDKSGLPNDRFSAERPEGSISTLTIQRTEQRDSAMYRCASSLLLGADNEQFFGPGTRLTVL.

This clonotype was picked up a small number of times. The chain has TRBV29-1 and TRBJ2-7, with D perhaps given as TRBD1 or TRBD2 (6 bases each). In germline, CDR1 is SQVTM, CDR2 ANQGSEA. Deletions cut 8 bases from V and 1 base from J, with 15 bases between. The CDR3 extends over 13 amino acids. This CDR3 is CSTSGAGSYEQYF. Here the CDR3 DNA reads TGCAGCACCTCGGGGGCGGGGTCCTACGAGCAGTACTTC.

This chain joins TRBV7-2 and TRBJ1-4, with D perhaps matching TRBD1 (6 bases). CDR1 and CDR2 (germline): SGHTA, FQGNSA. With 4 bases removed from V and 5 bases from J, the gap between germline ends came to 14 bases. This CDR3 spans 15 amino acids. CDR3 bases: TGTGCCAGCAGCTCACGACAGGTTGGGAATGAAAAACTGTTTTTT. It codes for CASSSRQVGNEKLFF. Using reference TRBV7-2 and TRBJ1-4 for the parts outside the CDR3, the full variable domain is GAGVSQSPSNKVTEKGKDVELRCDPISGHTALYWYRQSLGQGLEFLIYFQGNSAPDKSGLPSDRFSAERTGGSVSTLTIQRTQQEDSAVYLCASSSRQVGNEKLFFGSGTQLSVL.

This clonotype was counted at least ten times. The J gene is TRBJ2-1, the V gene TRBV5-5; 11 nucleotides align to TRBD2. There are 15 residues in the CDR3. Germline V lookup: CDR1 SGHKS, CDR2 YYEKEE (reference sequence). The V segment lost 5 bases and the J segment 3 bases; nucleotides outside the gene matches: 4. The CDR3 sequence is CASRTGTSGYNEQFF. CDR3 coding DNA: TGTGCCAGCAGGACCGGGACTAGCGGCTACAATGAGCAGTTCTTC.

There are a few counts of this clonotype. The V and J genes are TRBV7-9 and TRBJ1-4, with 7 bases identical to TRBD1. CDR1 is SEHNR and CDR2 is FQNEAQ in the germline V gene (reference sequence). The length of the CDR3 is 14 residues. V shed 2 bases and J 7 bases; nucleotides not matched to a gene: 4. The CDR3 sequence: CASSLSGGIEKLFF. CDR3 DNA: TGTGCCAGCAGCTTATCAGGGGGTATTGAAAAACTGTTTTTT.

This clonotype has just a few counts. The chain combines TRBV4-2 with TRBJ1-1; 7 positions agree with TRBD1. This CDR3 comprises 14 residues. V shed 0 bases, J shed 6 bases, and the junction held 4 bases outside the gene matches. The germline gives CDR1 LGHNA, CDR2 YNFKEQ. CDR3 sequence: CASSQDFQGAEAFF. CDR3 coding DNA: TGTGCCAGCAGCCAAGATTTTCAGGGGGCTGAAGCTTTCTTT.

This clonotype has just a few counts. The chain is built from TRBV12-3 or TRBV12-4 and TRBJ1-4, with D possibly TRBD1 on 5 matching bases. The CDR3 spans 15 residues. V was clipped by 3 bases and J by 5 bases, with 13 bases between them. The chain's CDR3 is CASSLDGTGNEKLFF. CDR3 DNA sequence: TGTGCCAGCAGTTTGGACGGGACGGGAAATGAAAAACTGTTTTTT.

This clonotype was counted many times. This chain uses TRBV7-4 with TRBJ1-2; possible D gene TRBD1, 5 bases. The CDR3 is made up of 15 amino acids. Germline loops: CDR1 SGHVT, CDR2 SQSDAQ. V was cut by 7 bases and J by 4 bases, with 19 bases left in between. CDR3 nucleotide sequence: TGTGCCAGCACTTCCTTCAGGGCAGACTGCTATGGCTACACCTTC. Protein: CASTSFRADCYGYTF.

This clonotype was observed a handful of times. This chain uses TRBV10-3 with TRBJ2-1; possibly TRBD1 for D (7 bases). CDR1 is ENHRY, CDR2 SYGVKD, per germline. With 5 bases removed from V and 7 bases from J, the gap between germline ends came to 18 bases. CDR3 length: 15 residues. CDR3 region: CAISILRGTDNEQFF. Here the CDR3 DNA reads TGTGCCATCAGTATTTTACGGGGGACAGATAATGAGCAGTTCTTC.

This clonotype was detected ten times or more. J is TRBJ2-7 and V is TRBV7-2, with a possible D match to TRBD2 (5 bases). Trimming stripped 4 bases from V and 0 bases from J, with 10 bases between. Germline CDR1 SGHTA, CDR2 FQGNSA. This CDR3 has 14 amino acids. CDR3 nucleotides: TGTGCCAGCAGCTCGTTAGCGAACTCCTACGAGCAGTACTTC. Residues: CASSSLANSYEQYF.

With regard to this clonotype: At one end, the junction sequence differs from germline, possibly due to a read error. V usage is TRBV7-2 and J usage is TRBJ2-4; maybe TRBD2 (5 bases). The CDR3 has 13 residues. Germline V gives CDR1 SGHTA, CDR2 FQGNSA. This chain's CDR3 is CASSLGGPDIQDF. CDR3 nucleotide sequence: TGTGCCAGCAGCTTAGGAGGGCCAGACATTCAGGACTTC.

There are a few counts of this clonotype. V is TRBV12-3 or TRBV12-4 and J is TRBJ2-6; D remains ambiguous. V lost 5 bases and J lost 0, with 8 bases in between. CDR3 length: 15 amino acids. The CDR3 reads CASSVGSSGANVLTF. The CDR3 DNA reads TGTGCCAGCAGTGTCGGAAGCTCTGGGGCCAACGTCCTGACTTTC.

J is TRBJ2-1 and V is TRBV7-6, with D perhaps given as TRBD1 or TRBD2 (6 bases each). The CDR3 has 14 amino acids. V was cut by 2 bases and J by 10 bases, with 15 bases left in between. The germline V gene has CDR1 SGHVS and CDR2 FNYEAQ. The CDR3 spells CASSLLTGGKEQFF. In DNA form, the CDR3 reads TGTGCCAGCAGCTTATTGACAGGCGGGAAAGAGCAGTTCTTC.

This clonotype has only a few counts. The chain joins TRBV7-2 to TRBJ1-5, with 9 nucleotides matching TRBD1. Germline CDR1 and CDR2: SGHTA and FQGNSA. The CDR3 contains 15 residues. Trimming at V came to 3 bases and at J to 6 bases, leaving 6 bases not matched to a gene. The CDR3 loop reads CASSLGGTGRQPQHF. CDR3 sequence (DNA): TGTGCCAGCAGCTTGGGGGGGACAGGGCGTCAGCCCCAGCATTTT.

The rearrangement uses TRBV7-2 and TRBJ2-1, with D tentatively TRBD2 (5 bases). Trimming left V 1 base short and J 2 bases short, with 12 bases between. CDR1 SGHTA and CDR2 FQGNSA come from the germline V gene. This CDR3 comprises 16 residues. CDR3 loop: CASSLVGTGTYNEQFF. CDR3 nucleotide sequence: TGTGCCAGCAGCTTAGTTGGCACCGGGACCTACAATGAGCAGTTCTTC.